This T cell receptor beta chain stems from a study of relationships among human T cell subsets (dated by TCRdb to the early 2010s). With respect to the entire study: Eight distinct blood T cell populations were sequenced: pan T, CD8 cytotoxic, regulatory, Th1, Th2, naive plus transitional, activated and memory cells. Study-wide conclusions, independent of this receptor: V, D and J usage, CDR3 length and N-nucleotide additions showed no statistically significant differences among the seven subsets. Over 60% of CD8+ cytotoxic sequences were found to belong to clones with over 100 reads, whereas few such clones were observed in the regulatory and Th2 subsets. Substantial sharing of CDR3s among Th1, Th2 and regulatory T cells was interpreted as suggestive of stochastic cell fate choices. The bead-based sorting was unable to rule out the presence of a CD4+CD8+ double-positive population.

Following the CD25, CD56 and CD294 bead selections, the CD4+CD25-CD294- flow-through was collected as the Th1 cells. To isolate the T cell subsets, Miltenyi superparamagnetic beads coated with subset-specific monoclonal antibodies were used. Every T cell population was isolated from peripheral blood. Whole blood was subjected to Ficoll separation to obtain mononuclear cells, from which monocytes were subsequently depleted using anti-CD14 microbeads. Right after isolation, the cell populations were resuspended in RNAprotect reagent. With respect to this clonotype: The antigen this receptor binds is unknown. The CDR3 does not end in the conserved phenylalanine or tryptophan, so this is likely a read error.

Receptor libraries were prepared by multiplex PCR. TCRdb lists the instrument as 454 GS FLX. Semiquantitative ARM-PCR was used to amplify the TCR alpha and beta CDR3 regions from mRNA. In ARM-PCR, tagged nested gene-specific primers were used first, and exponential amplification was then carried out by communal superprimers. Before the first-round PCR products went through the second amplification round, exonuclease was used to remove the nested primers. The amplicons were sequenced on the 454 platform, which can rapidly sequence millions of DNA fragments without cloning bias. A read was counted as effective if the read could be mapped to both V and J germline segments. Per the original workflow: IRmap was used to assign reads to germline V, D and J segments, relying on pyromap, a Smith-Waterman modification adapted to 454 sequencing errors. D-beta assignments were filtered using cutoffs set at the 99th percentile of alignment scores from simulated random sequences. CDR3 was defined as the amino acids between the conserved V-segment Y[YFLI]C motif and the J-segment [FW]GXGT motif. Repertoire diversity was estimated with a compound Poisson process model previously applied to large-scale EST data. A procedure for detecting cross-contamination was applied so that sample contamination could be argued against as the origin of shared CDR3s. In-frame beta chains were kept once TCRdb had trimmed the public reads at Q25 with fastp and called clones with MiXCR. For every CDR3 protein sequence, its rows merge into one entry that carries the most common genes and DNA. The V and J calls reflect TCRdb's pipeline rather than the authors' work. Within this sample are about 13,000 distinct CDR3 sequences, with about 67% of them counted one time only. The top ten clonotypes cover 25% to 30% of the sample.

The CDR3 numbers 14 amino acids, ends counted. Only the CDR3 portion is preserved as DNA: 42 bases, with reading frame beginning at the first base. CDR1 and CDR2, per the germline V gene (reference sequence), are SEHNR and FQNEAQ. V loses 5 bases of germline sequence and J loses 6 bases, and the interval between the two ends is 17 bases. The chain uses TRBV7-9 and TRBJ2-7, with an unclear D gene assignment. The sequence was collected from a middle-aged man in good health. Material: CD4+ Th1 cells sorted from blood. The cell subset or site label for this specimen denotes: CD4+CD25-CD294- T helper 1 cells. The DNA sequence reads TGTGCCAGCAGCGACCAGGAGCTTCCCTCCGAGCAGTACTTG. Its protein product is CASSDQELPSEQYL.